This T cell receptor (beta chain) was retrieved from a study of T cells in tumors after PD-1 blockade. Method: immunoSEQ multiplex PCR; TCRdb's copy keeps in-frame clones and lacks some. Of more than 40,000 clones in the sample, 65% to 85% were seen once. Germline V CDR1 and CDR2: KGHSH, LQKENI. This CDR3 spans 14 amino acids. V lost 5 bases, J lost 3 bases, and 13 bases lay in between. The clonotype originates from a human donor with advanced basal cell or squamous cell carcinoma (not recorded which). The sequencing used PBMCs, collected before anti-PD-1 therapy. The chain carries TRBV18 and TRBJ1-1; D is unclear. The CDR3 DNA reads as TGTGCCAGCTCAAAGCCCGACGAGTACACTGAAGCTTTCTTT. Amino acid sequence: CASSKPDEYTEAFF.